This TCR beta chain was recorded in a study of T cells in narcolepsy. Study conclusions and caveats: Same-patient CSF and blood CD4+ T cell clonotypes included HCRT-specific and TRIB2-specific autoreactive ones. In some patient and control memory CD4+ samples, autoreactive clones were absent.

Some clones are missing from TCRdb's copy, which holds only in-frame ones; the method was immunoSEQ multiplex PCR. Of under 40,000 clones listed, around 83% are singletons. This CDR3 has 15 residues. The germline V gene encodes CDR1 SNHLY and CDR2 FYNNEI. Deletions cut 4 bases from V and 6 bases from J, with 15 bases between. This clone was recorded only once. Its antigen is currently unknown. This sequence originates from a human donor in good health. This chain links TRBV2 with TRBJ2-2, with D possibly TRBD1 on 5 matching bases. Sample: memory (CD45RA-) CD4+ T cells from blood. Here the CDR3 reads CASSADSRAPGELFF. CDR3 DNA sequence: TGTGCCAGCAGTGCCGACAGTAGGGCCCCCGGGGAGCTGTTTTTT.